Presented here are 27 T cell receptor beta chains from one specimen sequenced in a study of T cell changes during pregnancy in multiple sclerosis. The data were produced by immunoSEQ multiplex PCR, yet TCRdb's version contains in-frame clones alone and is incomplete. The sample consists of approximately 37,000 clones, about 92% of them appearing once. Sequencing was performed on CD4+ T cells from peripheral blood mononuclear cells, taken in the third trimester of pregnancy. These receptors all stem from a female donor with multiple sclerosis, enrolled in a pregnancy study.

The rearrangement links TRBV5-1 to TRBJ2-7; TRBD2 matches at 9 bases. V lost 1 base to trimming and J lost 5 bases; unmatched junction nucleotides: 7. The germline CDR1 and CDR2 sequences are SGHRS and YFSETQ. The CDR3 has 15 residues. The CDR3 DNA follows: TGCGCCAGCAGCTTGCTTCTAGCGGGAAAAGACGAGCAGTACTTC. Translation gives CASSLLLAGKDEQYF. Using reference TRBV5-1 and TRBJ2-7 for the parts outside the CDR3, the full variable domain is KAGVTQTPRYLIKTRGQQVTLSCSPISGHRSVSWYQQTPGQGLQFLFEYFSETQRNKGNFPGRFSGRQFSNSRSEMNVSTLELGDSALYLCASSLLLAGKDEQYFGPGTRLTVT.

This clone came up a few times. The chain employs TRBV19 and TRBJ2-7; TRBD1 aligns across 9 bases. Unmatched junction bases numbered 12, after V lost 11 bases and J lost 1 base. CDR1 and CDR2 from the germline V gene are LNHDA and SQIVND (reference sequence). The CDR3 extends over 15 amino acids. Here the CDR3 DNA reads TGTGCCCGAAAGAGGGGACAGGGAAGGTCCTACGAGCAGTACTTC. It encodes CARKRGQGRSYEQYF.

The chain couples TRBV5-1 to TRBJ1-1, with D possibly matching TRBD1 (6 bases). V was cut by 0 bases and J by 11 bases, with 11 bases left in between. The CDR3 loop spans 12 amino acids. The germline CDR1 and CDR2 sequences are SGHRS and YFSETQ. The CDR3 loop reads CASSLEGHKAFF. DNA for the CDR3: TGCGCCAGCAGCTTGGAGGGACACAAGGCTTTCTTT.

J is TRBJ2-7 and V is TRBV5-1, with 9 positions matching TRBD1. The V and J ends lost 0 bases and 5 bases, in that order; junction bases with no gene match: 12. The CDR3 loop spans 17 amino acids. Looked up from germline, CDR1 is SGHRS and CDR2 is YFSETQ. The CDR3 DNA sequence: TGCGCCAGCAGCTTGGCCAAAGCCGGGACAGGGCTACACGAGCAGTACTTC. Its translation is CASSLAKAGTGLHEQYF.

The V gene is TRBV19, the J gene TRBJ1-5; D not certain. V lost 11 bases, J lost 0 bases, and 14 bases lay in between. The germline gives CDR1 LNHDA, CDR2 SQIVND (reference sequence). This CDR3 has 14 amino acids. Written as DNA, the CDR3 is TGTGCCGCGGGCTTGGCAGCTAGCAATCAGCCCCAGCATTTT. Its protein is CAAGLAASNQPQHF.

The gene calls are TRBV27 and TRBJ2-5; the match to TRBD1 covers 9 bases. Trimming took 5 bases from V and 2 from J; bases not matched to a gene: 6. The CDR3 extends over 15 amino acids. Germline CDR1 MNHEY, CDR2 SMNVEV (reference sequence). Here the CDR3 DNA reads TGTGCCAGCAGTGCGGACAGGGGCATACAAGAGACCCAGTACTTC. Translated, it gives CASSADRGIQETQYF.

This clone was counted a single time. This chain uses TRBV2 with TRBJ1-4, with D perhaps matching TRBD1 (6 bases). The CDR3 is 17 residues long. Germline-derived CDR1 and CDR2 are SNHLY and FYNNEI. Between the trimmed V and J ends, which lost 5 bases and 1 base, there was a span of 17 bases. In DNA, the CDR3 is TGTGCCAGCAGTAGGGACATGGGATGGGGAACTAATGAAAAACTGTTTTTT. This codes for CASSRDMGWGTNEKLFF.

The chain couples TRBV7-7 to TRBJ2-5, with D perhaps TRBD2 (5 bases). Trimming shortened V by 4 bases and J by 5 bases, and 11 bases separated the two germline ends. There are 13 residues in the CDR3. Germline assignment: CDR1 SSHAT and CDR2 FNYEAQ (reference sequence). Here the CDR3 reads CASSSKLAETQYF. CDR3 DNA: TGTGCCAGCAGCTCAAAATTAGCGGAGACCCAGTACTTC.

CDR3 nucleotides: TGTGCCAGCAGTCGGGACACTCCCACAGATACGCAGTATTTT. Translation gives CASSRDTPTDTQYF. V usage is TRBV2 and J usage is TRBJ2-3; possibly TRBD1 for D (6 bases). CDR1 is SNHLY and CDR2 is FYNNEI in the germline V gene. V was trimmed by 5 bases and J by 2 bases, leaving 11 bases between them. This CDR3 has 14 residues.

The rearrangement links TRBV11-1 to TRBJ2-3; D possibly corresponds to TRBD2 (5 bases). Trimming removed 5 bases at V and 2 bases at J, with 11 bases between. The germline CDR1 and CDR2 sequences are SGHAT and FQDESV (reference sequence). The CDR3 sequence is 14 residues long. The CDR3 nucleotides read TGTGCCAGCAGCGCCGGGGTATTCACAGATACGCAGTATTTT. Translation: CASSAGVFTDTQYF.

This clone was counted a single time. This chain links TRBV10-3 with TRBJ1-1; 12 bases are a match to TRBD1. CDR1 ENHRY and CDR2 SYGVKD come from the germline V gene. The trim removed 2 bases at V and 3 bases at J, leaving 1 base unmatched. This CDR3 has 15 amino acids. CDR3 protein: CAISERDRGHTEAFF. The CDR3 DNA reads as TGTGCCATCAGTGAGCGGGACAGGGGGCACACTGAAGCTTTCTTT.

J is TRBJ1-3 and V is TRBV15, with D possibly matching TRBD1 (5 bases). The germline V and J ends were trimmed by 3 bases and 3 bases, with 15 bases remaining between them. The CDR3 sequence is 16 residues long. Germline loops: CDR1 LNHNV, CDR2 YYDKDF (reference sequence). CDR3 sequence (DNA): TGTGCCACCAGCAGCCCATTCCAGGGTTTTGGAAACACCATATATTTT. Protein product: CATSSPFQGFGNTIYF.

The chain recombines TRBV15 with TRBJ1-2; 7 nucleotides line up with TRBD1. In germline, CDR1 is LNHNV, CDR2 YYDKDF (reference sequence). The CDR3 spans 17 residues. J was trimmed by 0 bases and V by 0 bases; bases with no gene match: 7. Written as DNA, the CDR3 is TGTGCCACCAGCAGAGACTCGGACAGGCCTGCTAACTATGGCTACACCTTC. Protein: CATSRDSDRPANYGYTF.

This chain links TRBV5-1 with TRBJ2-2, with a tentative D call TRBD1 (5 bases). Germline-derived CDR1 and CDR2 are SGHRS and YFSETQ. Trimming cost V 0 bases and J 5 bases, with 8 bases left between them. The CDR3 is made up of 14 amino acids. CDR3 region: CASSLEGITGELFF. For the CDR3, the DNA is TGCGCCAGCAGCTTGGAGGGGATAACCGGGGAGCTGTTTTTT.

The V and J genes are TRBV10-3 and TRBJ2-1; 7 nucleotides line up with TRBD2. Germline V gene lookup returns CDR1 ENHRY and CDR2 SYGVKD. The ends lost 6 bases at V and 7 bases at J; junction bases unmatched: 9. This CDR3 has 14 amino acids. CDR3 in DNA: TGTGCCATCAGGGGTGGGGGGGACGGTAATGAGCAGTTCTTC. As protein: CAIRGGGDGNEQFF.

The rearrangement uses TRBV6-1 and TRBJ2-1; 8 nucleotides line up with TRBD1. The CDR3 runs 15 residues. J was trimmed by 8 bases and V by 1 base; bases with no gene match: 7. Germline CDR1 reads MNHNS; CDR2 reads SASEGT. This CDR3 reads CASSEGGTGVDEQFF. The CDR3 coding sequence is TGTGCCAGCAGTGAAGGAGGGACAGGTGTGGATGAGCAGTTCTTC.

V usage is TRBV10-2 and J usage is TRBJ1-5; D not certain. Trimming took 7 bases from V and 0 from J, leaving 13 bases between them. The germline V gene has CDR1 WSHSY and CDR2 SAAADI. This CDR3 is built from 15 residues. The CDR3: CASTQNGDSNQPQHF. The CDR3 nucleotides read TGCGCCAGCACCCAGAACGGGGATAGCAATCAGCCCCAGCATTTT.

Written as DNA, the CDR3 is TGTGCCAGCAGCCCACTGGGGGAGGGTTTAGCCAAAAACATTCAGTACTTC. Its protein is CASSPLGEGLAKNIQYF. The rearrangement joins TRBV27 to TRBJ2-4, with 7 bases lining up with TRBD2. V lost 6 bases to trimming and J lost 0 bases; unmatched junction nucleotides: 11. CDR3 length: 17 amino acids. The germline V gene encodes CDR1 MNHEY and CDR2 SMNVEV (reference sequence).

V and J are TRBV5-1 and TRBJ1-5, with no clear D. Germline V gene lookup returns CDR1 SGHRS and CDR2 YFSETQ. The V end lost 0 bases, the J end lost 0 bases, and 4 bases lay between the germline ends. This CDR3 is built from 14 residues. Written as DNA, the CDR3 is TGCGCCAGCAGCTTGGATCATAGCAATCAGCCCCAGCATTTT. This codes for CASSLDHSNQPQHF.

The genes are TRBV6-4 and TRBJ2-3, with 11 bases matching TRBD2. This CDR3 is built from 15 residues. Germline loops: CDR1 MRHNA, CDR2 SNTAGT. V shed 8 bases and J 14 bases; nucleotides not matched to a gene: 18. The CDR3 DNA reads as TGTGCCAGCGGGAACCTAGCGGGGGGACCCACAGCAATGTATTTT. The encoded protein is CASGNLAGGPTAMYF.

This chain connects TRBV7-6 to TRBJ2-3; 8 nucleotides agree with TRBD1. The CDR3 is 14 amino acids. J gave up 4 bases and V 4 bases, and 4 bases lay outside the gene matches. Germline CDR1 SGHVS, CDR2 FNYEAQ. DNA for the CDR3: TGTGCCAGCAGCTATAACAGGGGGTCAGATACGCAGTATTTT. This codes for CASSYNRGSDTQYF.

This clone showed up just once. The genes are TRBV1 and TRBJ2-1; the table's D call, TRBD2, was not checked against the DNA. TRBV1 corresponds to a pseudogene. This CDR3 has 16 amino acids. CDR3 amino acids: CTSSQDPGLVGYEQFF. The CDR3 region has the DNA TGCACCAGCAGCCAAGATCCGGGACTAGTGGGGTATGAGCAGTTCTTC.

The rearrangement joins TRBV2 to TRBJ1-1; D is uncertain. This CDR3 has 14 residues. V lost 6 bases and J 0 bases, leaving 11 bases between the germline ends. Germline CDR1 is SNHLY and CDR2 is FYNNEI. CDR3 coding DNA: TGTGCCAGCAGCTTAACAGAGATGAACACTGAAGCTTTCTTT. This encodes CASSLTEMNTEAFF. The variable domain in full, with the rest retrieved from reference TRBV2 and TRBJ1-1, is EPEVTQTPSHQVTQMGQEVILRCVPISNHLYFYWYRQILGQKVEFLVSFYNNEISEKSEIFDDQFSVERPDGSNFTLKIRSTKLEDSAMYFCASSLTEMNTEAFFGQGTRLTVV.

The V call is TRBV20-1, the J call TRBJ2-2; D gene unclear. Germline CDR1 and CDR2: DFQATT and SNEGSKA (reference sequence). Trimming pared 5 bases from V and 4 bases from J, leaving 5 bases between. The CDR3 sequence is 11 residues long. CDR3 residues: CSAFSTGELFF. In DNA form, the CDR3 reads TGCAGTGCTTTCAGCACCGGGGAGCTGTTTTTT.

This clone was observed a single time. This chain joins TRBV10-1 and TRBJ1-1; a weak D match, TRBD1 (6 bases). The CDR3 has 13 residues. The ends were cut back, 3 bases at V and 1 base at J, with 6 bases in the middle. Germline assignment: CDR1 WNHNN and CDR2 SYGVQD (reference sequence). The CDR3 reads CASSEGGNTEAFF. In DNA form, the CDR3 reads TGCGCCAGCAGTGAAGGGGGGAACACTGAAGCTTTCTTT.

The chain is built from TRBV28 and TRBJ1-5, with D possibly matching TRBD1 (6 bases). This CDR3 is 14 amino acids long. Germline CDR1 is MDHEN and CDR2 is SYDVKM. The V end was cut by 4 bases, the J end by 8 bases, with 15 bases between. The CDR3 spells CASSSPGQWEPQHF. CDR3 nucleotide sequence: TGTGCCAGCAGTTCCCCCGGACAGTGGGAGCCCCAGCATTTT.

This clone occurred a few times. This chain uses TRBV28 with TRBJ1-5; D is undetermined. There are 12 residues in the CDR3. Germline-derived CDR1 and CDR2 are MDHEN and SYDVKM. Trimming shortened V by 5 bases and J by 5 bases, and 7 bases separated the two germline ends. The CDR3, as DNA: TGTGCCAGCAGTGCCACGGATCAGCCCCAGCATTTT. Translation gives CASSATDQPQHF.